One and the same sample provided the 22 T cell receptor beta chains below, sequenced in a study of PD-L1 blockade in urothelial cancer. Measured with immunoSEQ multiplex PCR; TCRdb has only the in-frame clones, and not every one. This table has 29,000 or so clones, about 89% appearing once. Source: PBMCs, taken around atezolizumab (anti-PD-L1) treatment. Source of these receptors: a man aged 45 to 65 with urothelial cancer.

The chain uses TRBV7-8 and TRBJ2-3, with 9 bases that match TRBD2. Germline-derived CDR1 and CDR2 are SGHVS and FQNEAQ. V dropped 1 base and J dropped 2; count of bases not matched to a gene: 4. This CDR3 comprises 16 residues. The DNA for the CDR3 is TGTGCCAGCAGCTTAGTGGCGGGAGGGCTCACAGATACGCAGTATTTT. Its translation is CASSLVAGGLTDTQYF.

This chain links TRBV7-9 with TRBJ1-4; TRBD1 matches 9 bases. Germline V CDR1 and CDR2: SEHNR, FQNEAQ (reference sequence). There are 17 residues in the CDR3. V was clipped by 4 bases and J by 8 bases; unmatched bases: 14. The DNA for the CDR3 is TGTGCCAGCAGCTCGGATACCCGACAGGGGGGATGGGAAAAACTGTTTTTT. Translated, it gives CASSSDTRQGGWEKLFF.

This chain connects TRBV7-9 to TRBJ2-7, with a possible D match to TRBD2 (6 bases). CDR1 SEHNR and CDR2 FQNEAQ come from the germline V gene (reference sequence). Trimming left V 5 bases short and J 3 bases short, with 17 bases between. The length of the CDR3 is 15 residues. The CDR3 sequence: CASSPGDPQLYEQYF. CDR3 DNA: TGTGCCAGCAGCCCGGGGGACCCGCAACTCTACGAGCAGTACTTC.

V gene TRBV4-3 combines with J gene TRBJ2-2, with D perhaps matching TRBD1 (6 bases). Trimming took off 3 bases at V and 6 bases at J, with 17 bases between the two ends. The CDR3 extends over 16 amino acids. Germline V gene sequence: CDR1 LGHNA, CDR2 YSLEER. CDR3 DNA sequence: TGCGCCAGCAGCCAGCGCTCAGGGGTACCCTCCGGGGAGCTGTTTTTT. Amino acid sequence: CASSQRSGVPSGELFF.

This chain links TRBV6-4 with TRBJ2-2; a weak D match, TRBD1 (5 bases). Trimming left V 4 bases short and J 2 bases short, with 14 bases between. The CDR3 runs 16 residues. Germline values: CDR1 MRHNA, CDR2 SNTAGT. The CDR3 sequence: CASSAGRGANTGELFF. The DNA for the CDR3 is TGTGCCAGCAGTGCTGGGCGTGGGGCTAACACCGGGGAGCTGTTTTTT.

CDR3 loop: CASSPRTVYEQYF. The CDR3 region has the DNA TGCGCCAGCAGCCCGAGGACTGTCTACGAGCAGTACTTC. The V call is TRBV4-1, the J call TRBJ2-7; possible D gene TRBD2, 5 bases. This CDR3 is built from 13 residues. From germline, CDR1 is MGHRA and CDR2 YSYEKL. V lost 4 bases and J 3 bases, leaving 10 bases between the germline ends.

The genes are TRBV6-4 and TRBJ1-4; tentatively, D is TRBD1 (6 bases). The CDR3 totals 16 residues. Germline loops: CDR1 MRHNA, CDR2 SNTAGT. The germline V and J ends were trimmed by 3 bases and 5 bases, with 16 bases remaining between them. The CDR3 nucleotides are TGTGCCAGCAGTGATTCCTTAAGGGGGGGCAATGAAAAACTGTTTTTT. It encodes CASSDSLRGGNEKLFF.

The genes are TRBV18 and TRBJ2-7, with 10 bases fitting TRBD2. This CDR3 region has 14 residues. V dropped 5 bases and J dropped 2; count of bases not matched to a gene: 3. Germline assignment: CDR1 KGHSH and CDR2 LQKENI. The CDR3 nucleotides are TGTGCCAGCTCAAGGACTAGCGGACCCTACGAGCAGTACTTC. It translates to CASSRTSGPYEQYF.

This clone appeared once. V gene TRBV19 combines with J gene TRBJ1-5; unclear D gene. Germline V CDR1 and CDR2: LNHDA, SQIVND (reference sequence). Trimming removed 4 bases at V and 0 bases at J, with 13 bases between. The CDR3 contains 16 residues. For the CDR3, the DNA is TGTGCCAGTAGTACCGTGACATCGTCTAGCAATCAGCCCCAGCATTTT. It encodes CASSTVTSSSNQPQHF.

V gene TRBV5-1 combines with J gene TRBJ2-2; a weak D match, TRBD1 (6 bases). This CDR3 has 16 residues. V gave up 4 bases and J gave up 3 bases, with 16 bases separating them. CDR1 SGHRS and CDR2 YFSETQ come from the germline V gene. DNA for the CDR3: TGCGCCAGCAGCCGAACTACAGGGCCCGACACCGGGGAGCTGTTTTTT. This encodes CASSRTTGPDTGELFF.

The V and J genes are TRBV9 and TRBJ1-3; a possible D gene is TRBD1 (6 bases). Looked up from germline, CDR1 is SGDLS and CDR2 is YYNGEE. Trimming cost V 4 bases and J 0 bases, with 17 bases left between them. CDR3 size: 17 residues. The CDR3 here is CASSPDPRTASGNTIYF. The CDR3 coding sequence is TGTGCCAGCAGCCCCGACCCGAGGACAGCCTCTGGAAACACCATATATTTT.

V usage is TRBV11-2 and J usage is TRBJ2-2, with 9 bases that match TRBD1. V shed 1 base, J shed 6 bases, and the junction held 9 bases outside the gene matches. The CDR3 length is 17 residues. CDR1 and CDR2 (germline): SGHAT, FQNNGV. Written as DNA, the CDR3 is TGTGCCAGCAGCTTAGTGGGGGGGGGACAGGGAGCCGGGGAGCTGTTTTTT. Translated: CASSLVGGGQGAGELFF.

V gene TRBV5-6 combines with J gene TRBJ2-3; no reliable D call. Germline V gene sequence: CDR1 SGHDT, CDR2 YYEEEE. V was shortened by 6 bases and J by 1 base, with 18 bases between the two germline ends. This CDR3 spans 16 amino acids. The CDR3, as DNA: TGTGCCAGCATGTTGGCGGCGAGGCCCCGCACAGATACGCAGTATTTT. It translates to CASMLAARPRTDTQYF.

This clone was seen only a few times. The chain couples TRBV19 to TRBJ1-2, with 8 bases lining up with TRBD1. This CDR3 contains 15 residues. J lost 4 bases, V lost 3 bases, and 7 bases had no gene match. CDR1 is LNHDA and CDR2 is SQIVND in the germline V gene (reference sequence). CDR3 residues: CASSMGPGGVYGYTF. The CDR3 bases are TGTGCCAGTAGTATGGGGCCAGGGGGCGTCTATGGCTACACCTTC.

The gene calls are TRBV5-1 and TRBJ1-1, with TRBD1 matching over 8 bases. Trimming removed 4 bases from V and 2 bases from J; junction bases left unmatched: 10. The CDR3 length is 16 residues. Per the germline V gene, CDR1 is SGHRS and CDR2 is YFSETQ. CDR3 nucleotide sequence: TGCGCCAGCAGCCAAGGGACAGGCATAAGAAACACTGAAGCTTTCTTT. Translation gives CASSQGTGIRNTEAFF.

This chain uses TRBV7-2 with TRBJ1-3; D is unresolved. The V end was cut by 1 base, the J end by 8 bases, with 6 bases between. This CDR3 has 12 residues. In germline, CDR1 is SGHTA, CDR2 FQGNSA. The DNA of the CDR3 is TGTGCCAGCAGCTTAGGAGGTTACACCATATATTTT. Amino acids: CASSLGGYTIYF.

The J gene is TRBJ1-2, the V gene TRBV29-1, with 7 bases identical to TRBD1. The CDR3 sequence is 15 residues long. V trimming: 0 bases; J trimming: 4 bases; junction bases outside the gene matches: 8. Per the germline V gene, CDR1 is SQVTM and CDR2 is ANQGSEA. Here the CDR3 DNA reads TGCAGCGTTGAAGATTTTTTTCAGGGGGGCTATGGCTACACCTTC. It yields the protein CSVEDFFQGGYGYTF.

J is TRBJ2-4 and V is TRBV10-1; 12 bases match TRBD2. V was pared by 7 bases and J by 0 bases, with 10 bases of the junction left unmatched. Germline CDR1 WNHNN, CDR2 SYGVQD (reference sequence). This CDR3 has 18 residues. For the CDR3, the DNA is TGCGCCAGCACGGGGACTAGCGGGTTCAAGCTAGCCAAAAACATTCAGTACTTC. Its protein product is CASTGTSGFKLAKNIQYF.

The chain joins TRBV30 to TRBJ2-5, with D maybe TRBD2 (5 bases). With 0 bases removed from V and 2 bases from J, the gap between germline ends came to 13 bases. CDR3 length: 15 amino acids. Germline V gene sequence: CDR1 GTSNPN, CDR2 SVGIG (reference sequence). Here the CDR3 reads CAWSVTGRDQETQYF. CDR3 coding DNA: TGTGCCTGGAGTGTAACGGGAAGGGATCAAGAGACCCAGTACTTC.

This rearrangement joins TRBV5-5 to TRBJ2-3, with 8 bases lining up with TRBD2. The CDR3 is made up of 17 amino acids. V trimming: 4 bases; J trimming: 1 base; junction bases outside the gene matches: 11. Germline-derived CDR1 and CDR2 are SGHKS and YYEKEE (reference sequence). The CDR3 protein is CASSKLPAGAGTDTQYF. The CDR3 DNA is TGTGCCAGCAGCAAACTTCCAGCGGGAGCTGGCACAGATACGCAGTATTTT. Complete variable domain (other parts from reference TRBV5-5 and TRBJ2-3): DAGVTQSPTHLIKTRGQQVTLRCSPISGHKSVSWYQQVLGQGPQFIFQYYEKEERGRGNFPDRFSARQFPNYSSELNVNALLLGDSALYLCASSKLPAGAGTDTQYFGPGTRLTVL.

This clone appeared once. The J gene is TRBJ2-4, the V gene TRBV6-1; TRBD1 aligns across 7 bases. Looked up from germline, CDR1 is MNHNS and CDR2 is SASEGT. The CDR3 sequence is 15 residues long. V lost 8 bases and J lost 0; bases outside the gene matches: 7. CDR3 region: CASETGDLAKNIQYF. CDR3 DNA sequence: TGTGCCAGCGAAACAGGGGACCTAGCCAAAAACATTCAGTACTTC.

V and J are TRBV13 and TRBJ2-3, with 10 bases lining up with TRBD1. Germline trimming cut 5 bases from V and 1 base from J; bases unmatched to any gene: 3. The CDR3 contains 15 residues. From germline, CDR1 is PRHDT and CDR2 FYEKMQ (reference sequence). In DNA form, the CDR3 reads TGTGCCAGCAGCCGTGGGACAGGGGGCACAGATACGCAGTATTTT. Protein sequence: CASSRGTGGTDTQYF.